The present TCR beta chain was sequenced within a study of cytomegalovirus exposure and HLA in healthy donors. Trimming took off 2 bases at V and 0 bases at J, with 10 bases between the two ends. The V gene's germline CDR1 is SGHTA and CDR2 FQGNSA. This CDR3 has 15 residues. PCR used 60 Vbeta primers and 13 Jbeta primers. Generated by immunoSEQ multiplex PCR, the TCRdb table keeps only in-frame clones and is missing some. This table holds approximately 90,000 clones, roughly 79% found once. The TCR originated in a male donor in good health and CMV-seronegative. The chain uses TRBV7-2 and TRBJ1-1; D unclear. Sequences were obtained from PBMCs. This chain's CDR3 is CASSLSRQLNTEAFF. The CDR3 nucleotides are TGTGCCAGCAGCTTAAGCAGACAATTGAACACTGAAGCTTTCTTT.